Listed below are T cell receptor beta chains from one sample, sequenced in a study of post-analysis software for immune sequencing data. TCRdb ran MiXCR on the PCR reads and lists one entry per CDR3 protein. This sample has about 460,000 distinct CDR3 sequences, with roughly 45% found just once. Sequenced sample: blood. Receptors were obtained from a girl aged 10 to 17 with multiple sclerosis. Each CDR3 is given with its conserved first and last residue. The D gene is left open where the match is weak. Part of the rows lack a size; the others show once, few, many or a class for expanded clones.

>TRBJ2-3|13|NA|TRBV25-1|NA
TGTGCCAGCAGTGAATCAGGGTTTGATACGCAGTATTTT
CASSESGFDTQYF
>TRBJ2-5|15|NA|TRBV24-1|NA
TGTGCCACCAGTGCTCCAAGGGGCTTTCAAGAGACCCAGTACTTC
CATSAPRGFQETQYF
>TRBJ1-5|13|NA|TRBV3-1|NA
TGTGCCAGCAGCCAGAGTCCCAATCAGCCCCAGCATTTT
CASSQSPNQPQHF
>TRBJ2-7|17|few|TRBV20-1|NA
TGCAGTGCCAAAATGATACATAGTGCGGTGGAAATCTACGAGCAGTACTTC
CSAKMIHSAVEIYEQYF
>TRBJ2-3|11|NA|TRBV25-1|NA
TGTGCCAGTAGTGAACATCGTACGCAGTATTTT
CASSEHRTQYF
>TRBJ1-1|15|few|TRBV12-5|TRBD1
TGTGCTAGTGGCTCGACAGGGGCGGGGAACACTGAAGCTTTCTTT
CASGSTGAGNTEAFF
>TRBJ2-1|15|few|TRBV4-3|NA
TGCGCCAGCAGCCAAGGAGCGGTCGACTACAATGAGCAGTTCTTC
CASSQGAVDYNEQFF
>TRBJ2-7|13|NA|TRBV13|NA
TGTGCCAGCAACTCCCTAAACTCCTACGAGCAGTACTTC
CASNSLNSYEQYF
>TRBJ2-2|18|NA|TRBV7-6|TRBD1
TGTGCCAGCAGCTTAGCGGGCGGACAGGGGAGGTACACCGGGGAGCTGTTTTTT
CASSLAGGQGRYTGELFF
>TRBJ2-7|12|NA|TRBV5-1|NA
TGCGCCAGCAGCTCTTCGAGGAATGAGCAGTACTTC
CASSSSRNEQYF
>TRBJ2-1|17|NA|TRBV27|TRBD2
TGTGCCAGCAGTTTCTATGGACTAGCGGGAGTTAGAAATGAGCAGTTCTTC
CASSFYGLAGVRNEQFF
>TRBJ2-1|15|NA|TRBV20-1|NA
TGCAGCGCTATCCAAGTGGGGACATTATACAATGAGCAGTTCTTC
CSAIQVGTLYNEQFF
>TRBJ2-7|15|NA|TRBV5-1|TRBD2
TGCGCCAGCAGCTTGGTACTAGCGGGAGATAACGAGCAGTACTTC
CASSLVLAGDNEQYF
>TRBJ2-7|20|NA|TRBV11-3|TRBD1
TGTGCCAGCAGCTTAGTTCGGACAGGTCTTGTAGGGAGCTCCTACAATGAGCAGTACTTC
CASSLVRTGLVGSSYNEQYF
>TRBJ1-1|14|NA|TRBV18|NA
TGTGCCAGCTCACCTCGGGAGGTAAGGAGTGAAGCTTTCTTT
CASSPREVRSEAFF
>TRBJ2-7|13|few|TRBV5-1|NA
TGCGCCAGCAGATATGAGAGTCTCTACGAGCAGTACTTC
CASRYESLYEQYF
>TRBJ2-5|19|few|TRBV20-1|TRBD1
TGCAGTGCTCCCACACCCTTATCGAAACGACAGGGGGGACAAGAGACCCAGTACTTC
CSAPTPLSKRQGGQETQYF
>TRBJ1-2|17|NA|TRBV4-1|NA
TGCGCCAGCAGCCAAGATTGGCCGTCGAAGCCAAACTATGGCTACACCTTC
CASSQDWPSKPNYGYTF
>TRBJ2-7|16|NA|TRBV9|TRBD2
TGTGCCAGCAGCGTGGGGACGGCGGGAGACCCTCTCGAGCAGTACTTC
CASSVGTAGDPLEQYF
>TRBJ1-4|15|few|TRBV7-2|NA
TGTGCCAGCAGCCCCCAGAGCAGGTACAATGAAAAACTGTTTTTT
CASSPQSRYNEKLFF
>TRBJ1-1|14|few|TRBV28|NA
TGTGCCAGCAGCCCGCGGGGAGGCGCCCGGTTTGCTTTCTTT
CASSPRGGARFAFF
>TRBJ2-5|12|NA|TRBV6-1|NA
TGTGCCCACGGCAGGGACCAAGAGACCCAGTACTTC
CAHGRDQETQYF
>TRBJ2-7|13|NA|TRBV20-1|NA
TGCAGTGCTCGGCGGGACGTTTCCTACGAGCAGTACTTC
CSARRDVSYEQYF
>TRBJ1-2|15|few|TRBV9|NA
TGTGCCAGCAGCTTGGCCGGGGTTTCCGACTATGGCTACACCTTC
CASSLAGVSDYGYTF
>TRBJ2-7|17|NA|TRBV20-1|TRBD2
TGCAGTGCTACCTACACCCCGGGACTAGCGGGGCCCTACGAGCAGTACTTC
CSATYTPGLAGPYEQYF
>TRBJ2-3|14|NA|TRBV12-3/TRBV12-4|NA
TGTGCCAGCAGTCCCATTAGCCTTCCAGATACGCAGTATTTT
CASSPISLPDTQYF
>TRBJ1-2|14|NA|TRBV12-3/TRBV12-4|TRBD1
TGTGCCAGCAGCCGGGGACAGGGGATCTATGGCTACACCTTC
CASSRGQGIYGYTF
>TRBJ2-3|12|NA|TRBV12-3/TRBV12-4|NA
TGTGCCAGCAGTTTACAAGCGGATACGCAGTATTTT
CASSLQADTQYF
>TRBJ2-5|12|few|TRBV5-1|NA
TGCGCCAGCAGCTGGGACCGAGAGACCCAGTACTTC
CASSWDRETQYF
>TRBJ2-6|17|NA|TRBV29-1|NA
TGCAGCGTTGAAGTACGTCCGCGGACCTCTGGGGCCAACGTCCTGACTTTC
CSVEVRPRTSGANVLTF
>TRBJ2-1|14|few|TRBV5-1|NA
TGCGCCAGCAGCTTGGCAGGTACCTACAATGAGCAGTTCTTC
CASSLAGTYNEQFF
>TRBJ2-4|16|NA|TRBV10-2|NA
TGCGCCAGCAGCAATCAGGGGTTTCTAGCCAAAAACATTCAGTACTTC
CASSNQGFLAKNIQYF
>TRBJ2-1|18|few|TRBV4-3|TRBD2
TGCGCCAGCAGCCAACGAACCTTAGCGGGAGGGACCAGGAATGAGCAGTTCTTC
CASSQRTLAGGTRNEQFF
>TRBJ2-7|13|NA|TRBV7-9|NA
TGTGCCAGCAACGACGGAGGATCGTACGAGCAGTACTTC
CASNDGGSYEQYF
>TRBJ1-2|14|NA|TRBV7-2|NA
TGTGCCAGCACCCAGCGCAGGAACAACTATGGCTACACCTTC
CASTQRRNNYGYTF
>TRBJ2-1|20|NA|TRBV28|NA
TGTGCCAGCAGTTCCCTTAGCGAGGGGTACCCCCAAAGGGCCTACAATGAGCAGTTCTTC
CASSSLSEGYPQRAYNEQFF
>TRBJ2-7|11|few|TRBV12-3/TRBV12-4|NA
TGTGCCAGCATACCTCGGGGCGAGCAGTACTTC
CASIPRGEQYF
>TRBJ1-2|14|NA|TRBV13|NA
TGTGCCAGCAGCTTAGGCCTGGGAGGGGGTGGCTACACCTTC
CASSLGLGGGGYTF
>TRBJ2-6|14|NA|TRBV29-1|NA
TGCAGCGTGTTACGGGACTCTGGGGCCAACGTCCGGACTTTC
CSVLRDSGANVRTF
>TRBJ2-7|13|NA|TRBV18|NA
TGTGCCAGCTCACCATCCAGCTCCTACGAGCAGTACTTC
CASSPSSSYEQYF
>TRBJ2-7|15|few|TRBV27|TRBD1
TGTGCCAGCAGGCCATCGGGACAGCTTTCCTACGAGCAGTACTTC
CASRPSGQLSYEQYF
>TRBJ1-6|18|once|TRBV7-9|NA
TGTGCCAGCAGCTTACCACTTACGAGGAGCTCCTATAATTCACCCCTCCACTTT
CASSLPLTRSSYNSPLHF
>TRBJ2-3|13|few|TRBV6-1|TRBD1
TGTGCCAGCCTTGGGACAGGGGTAGATACGCAGTATTTT
CASLGTGVDTQYF
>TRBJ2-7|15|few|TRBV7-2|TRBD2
TGTGCCAGCAGCTATACTAGCGGGGAGCCCTCCGAGCAGTACTTC
CASSYTSGEPSEQYF
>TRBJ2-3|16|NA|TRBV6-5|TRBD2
TGTGCCAGCAGACCCGGACTAGTGATTAGCACAGATACGCAGTATTTT
CASRPGLVISTDTQYF
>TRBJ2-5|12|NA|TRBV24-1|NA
TGTGCCACCAGTGATGGTTTCAAGACCCAGTACTTC
CATSDGFKTQYF
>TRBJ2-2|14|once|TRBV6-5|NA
TGTGCCAGCAGTGATACAGGGCCCCACGGGGAGCTGTTTTTT
CASSDTGPHGELFF
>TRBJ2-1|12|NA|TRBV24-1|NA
TGTGCCACCAGTGGATTAGGCAATGAGCAGTTCTTC
CATSGLGNEQFF
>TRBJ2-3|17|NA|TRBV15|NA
TGTGCCACCAGCAGAGATAGGAGGGTCGGATCCACAGATACGCAGTATTTT
CATSRDRRVGSTDTQYF
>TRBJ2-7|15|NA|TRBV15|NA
TGTGCCACCAGCAGAGATCCAGTTTCCGACGGCGAGCAGTACTTC
CATSRDPVSDGEQYF
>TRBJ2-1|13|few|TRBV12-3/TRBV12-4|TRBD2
TGTGCCAGCAGTCGGACTAGCCCAAATGAGCAGTTCTTC
CASSRTSPNEQFF
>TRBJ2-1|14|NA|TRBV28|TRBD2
TGTGCCAGCAGTTTGACTAGCGGTGGGGATGAGCAGTTCTTC
CASSLTSGGDEQFF
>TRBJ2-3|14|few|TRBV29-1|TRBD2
TGCAGCGTTCTAGCGGGGGGTAGCACAGATACGCAGTATTTT
CSVLAGGSTDTQYF
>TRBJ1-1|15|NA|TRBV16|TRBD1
TGTGCCAGCAGCCAATTGGGGACAGAACCCACTGAAGCTTTCTTT
CASSQLGTEPTEAFF
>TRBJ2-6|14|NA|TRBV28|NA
TGTGCCAGCGAGGGAGGCTCTGGGGCCAACGTCCTGACTTTC
CASEGGSGANVLTF